One sample yielded the 28 T cell receptor beta chains listed below, sequenced in a study of blood T cells in healthy people across ages. The authors ran a second PCR of about 6 to 11 cycles using a sample-barcoded 5' primer and a J-beta primer mix. TCRdb reanalysed the 5' RACE reads using MiXCR and keeps one entry per CDR3 protein. The sample records about 570,000 distinct CDR3 sequences, about 26% being singletons. The specimen was blood. These TCRs come from a woman aged 65 to 85 in good health.

This clonotype was found a few times. The junction and the germline gene differ at one end; a read error may be behind it. The gene calls are TRBV28 and TRBJ2-4; a possible D gene is TRBD2 (5 bases). CDR3 length: 15 residues. CDR1 MDHEN and CDR2 SYDVKM come from the germline V gene. Here the CDR3 DNA reads TGTGCCAGCAGTTCCCCACGGGGTTACGGAAACATTCAGTGCTTC. This sequence encodes CASSSPRGYGNIQCF.

Worth noting for this clonotype: One end of the junction fails to match germline, which may point to a read error. The chain combines TRBV4-2 with TRBJ1-1; D is possibly TRBD1 (5 bases). The CDR3 runs 16 residues. The germline gives CDR1 LGHNA, CDR2 YNFKEQ. The CDR3 sequence is CANSQGAGGVDTEAFF. CDR3 nucleotides: TGTGCCAACAGCCAGGGCGCCGGGGGAGTGGACACTGAAGCTTTCTTT.

The rearrangement uses TRBV29-1 and TRBJ2-1; the D gene is possibly TRBD1 (5 bases). CDR3 size: 12 residues. Germline V gene lookup returns CDR1 SQVTM and CDR2 ANQGSEA. Trimming stripped 8 bases from V and 3 bases from J, with 11 bases between. In DNA form, the CDR3 reads TGCAGCCTCGGACATGACTACAATGAGCAGTTCTTC. Translating it yields CSLGHDYNEQFF.

This clonotype was observed once. The rearrangement links TRBV7-2 to TRBJ2-7; the match to TRBD1 covers 9 bases. Trimming removed 1 base from V and 3 bases from J; junction bases left unmatched: 4. The CDR3 runs to 15 residues. Germline CDR1 reads SGHTA; CDR2 reads FQGNSA. CDR3 loop: CASSLEWTGVYEQYF. CDR3 DNA sequence: TGTGCCAGCAGCTTAGAATGGACAGGGGTCTACGAGCAGTACTTC.

The chain recombines TRBV9 with TRBJ2-5, with 9 bases aligning to TRBD2. The closer fit of TRBJ2-1 to the DNA end suggests the J call may be wrong. This CDR3 is built from 14 residues. The V gene's germline CDR1 is SGDLS and CDR2 YYNGEE. CDR3 nucleotide sequence: TGTGCCAGCAGCTACGCGGGAGGGAGGGATGAGCAGTTCTTC. Protein product: CASSYAGGRDEQFF.

The chain uses TRBV7-9 and TRBJ2-1; possibly TRBD1 for D (6 bases). This CDR3 has 17 amino acids. The ends were cut back, 0 bases at V and 7 bases at J, with 19 bases in the middle. Germline V lookup: CDR1 SEHNR, CDR2 FQNEAQ (reference sequence). The CDR3 here is CASSLAPQGSLLNEQFF. The CDR3 region has the DNA TGTGCCAGCAGCTTAGCCCCCCAGGGGTCCCTCCTAAATGAGCAGTTCTTC.

This rearrangement joins TRBV12-3 or TRBV12-4 to TRBJ2-5; TRBD2 aligns across 9 bases. CDR3 length: 12 residues. With 6 bases clipped from V and 13 bases from J, the junction kept 9 bases outside the gene matches. CDR3 DNA: TGTGCCAGCAGCTTTGGACTAGCGTCCGGGTACTTC. It specifies CASSFGLASGYF.

This CDR3 is CASSSNPGHGYEQYF. The CDR3 region has the DNA TGTGCCAGCAGCTCCAACCCGGGACACGGTTACGAGCAGTACTTC. The chain links TRBV6-5 to TRBJ2-7, with D possibly being TRBD1 (6 bases). The germline V and J ends were trimmed by 6 bases and 4 bases, with 19 bases remaining between them. The CDR3 extends over 15 amino acids. The germline CDR1 and CDR2 sequences are MNHEY and SVGAGI.

The chain is built from TRBV7-8 and TRBJ2-3, with a weak D call TRBD2 (5 bases). V shed 7 bases and J shed 11 bases, with 19 bases lying between them. The V gene's germline CDR1 is SGHVS and CDR2 FQNEAQ. The length of the CDR3 is 13 residues. The CDR3 region is CASISGAVPRQYF. DNA of the CDR3: TGTGCCAGCATAAGCGGAGCAGTCCCCCGGCAGTATTTT.

J is TRBJ2-3 and V is TRBV20-1; D ambiguous. The CDR3 runs 13 residues. V was cut by 0 bases and J by 0 bases, with 4 bases left in between. The germline gives CDR1 DFQATT, CDR2 SNEGSKA (reference sequence). CDR3 nucleotide sequence: TGCAGTGCTAGAGATACGAGCACAGATACGCAGTATTTT. It encodes CSARDTSTDTQYF.

The chain links TRBV25-1 to TRBJ2-5; D may correspond to TRBD1 or TRBD2 (5 bases each). From germline, CDR1 is MGHDK and CDR2 SYGVNS. V was trimmed by 3 bases and J by 5 bases, leaving 16 bases between them. The CDR3 has 15 residues. The CDR3 region is CASSDTGAMGETQYF. CDR3 bases: TGTGCCAGCAGTGATACCGGGGCCATGGGGGAGACCCAGTACTTC.

This sequence joins TRBV6-4 and TRBJ2-1; TRBD1 matches at 8 bases. The germline V gene encodes CDR1 MRHNA and CDR2 SNTAGT. V shed 5 bases and J 3 bases; nucleotides not matched to a gene: 9. The CDR3 runs to 16 residues. CDR3 protein: CASSRTGQALYNEQFF. CDR3 nucleotides: TGTGCCAGCAGTCGTACGGGACAGGCCCTCTACAATGAGCAGTTCTTC.

This clonotype has a handful of counts. The chain couples TRBV5-1 to TRBJ2-5; tentative D call: TRBD2 (6 bases). The CDR3 loop spans 17 amino acids. V gave up 0 bases and J gave up 0 bases, with 15 bases separating them. Germline CDR1 and CDR2: SGHRS and YFSETQ. CDR3 DNA: TGCGCCAGCAGCTTGGCTCTGGACGGGGACTACCAAGAGACCCAGTACTTC. Translating it yields CASSLALDGDYQETQYF. The whole variable domain, filled in from reference TRBV5-1 and TRBJ2-5, reads KAGVTQTPRYLIKTRGQQVTLSCSPISGHRSVSWYQQTPGQGLQFLFEYFSETQRNKGNFPGRFSGRQFSNSRSEMNVSTLELGDSALYLCASSLALDGDYQETQYFGPGTRLLVL.

V is TRBV4-3 and J is TRBJ2-5; D is possibly TRBD2 (6 bases). CDR1 LGHNA and CDR2 YSLEER come from the germline V gene. The CDR3 covers 15 residues. Between the trimmed V and J ends, which lost 0 bases and 4 bases, there was a span of 12 bases. Here the CDR3 reads CASSQDWTKGETQYF. The CDR3, as DNA: TGCGCCAGCAGCCAAGATTGGACTAAAGGAGAGACCCAGTACTTC.

This clonotype was detected only a few times. CDR3 DNA: TGCGCCAGCAGCCAAGATTCGAAGGACCAGCTATCTTACACCTTC. Protein: CASSQDSKDQLSYTF. V usage is TRBV4-3 and J usage is TRBJ1-2; no clear D gene. CDR3 length equals 15 residues. Trimming removed 0 bases from V and 11 bases from J, with 19 bases in between. Germline CDR1 and CDR2: LGHNA and YSLEER.

Only a few counts were recorded for this clonotype. The chain combines TRBV9 with TRBJ1-2, with no clear D. There are 12 residues in the CDR3. V lost 2 bases and J 10 bases, leaving 12 bases between the germline ends. Germline V gene data show CDR1 as SGDLS and CDR2 as YYNGEE. The CDR3 sequence is CASSVASGSYTF. CDR3 DNA: TGTGCCAGCAGCGTGGCCTCGGGTTCCTACACCTTC.

In the case of this clonotype: Sequence at one end of the junction differs from germline and may be a read error. The chain uses TRBV7-7 and TRBJ2-3; 9 bases map to TRBD1. The germline CDR1 and CDR2 sequences are SSHAT and FNYEAQ (reference sequence). This CDR3 has 14 residues. CDR3 coding DNA: TGTGCTAGCAGCGTAGGACAGGGGACAGATACGCAGTATTTT. Protein sequence: CASSVGQGTDTQYF. Based on the CDR3 plus reference TRBV7-7 and TRBJ2-3, the full variable domain is GAGVSQSPRYKVTKRGQDVTLRCDPISSHATLYWYQQALGQGPEFLTYFNYEAQPDKSGLPSDRFSAERPEGSISTLTIQRTEQRDSAMYRCASSVGQGTDTQYFGPGTRLTVL.

This chain links TRBV19 with TRBJ2-7; D gene uncertain. V was trimmed by 9 bases and J by 2 bases, leaving 17 bases between them. The CDR3 extends over 14 amino acids. The germline V gene encodes CDR1 LNHDA and CDR2 SQIVND (reference sequence). The CDR3 loop is CARTGPAPTYEQYV. CDR3 DNA: TGTGCCAGGACCGGACCGGCACCCACCTACGAGCAGTACGTC.

The V gene is TRBV7-9, the J gene TRBJ2-3, with 12 bases matching TRBD2. V dropped 4 bases and J dropped 5; count of bases not matched to a gene: 4. Germline V gene sequence: CDR1 SEHNR, CDR2 FQNEAQ (reference sequence). The CDR3 runs 15 residues. The CDR3 nucleotides read TGTGCCAGCAGCTGGACTAGCGGGGCCAGAGATACGCAGTATTTT. It is translated as CASSWTSGARDTQYF.

CDR3: CSARHVTSGAFENEQFF. CDR3 DNA: TGCAGTGCTAGACATGTGACTAGCGGGGCGTTTGAGAATGAGCAGTTCTTC. The genes are TRBV20-1 and TRBJ2-1; 11 bases map to TRBD2. Germline assignment: CDR1 DFQATT and CDR2 SNEGSKA (reference sequence). This CDR3 spans 17 amino acids. J lost 7 bases, V lost 2 bases, and 13 bases had no gene match.

This CDR3 is CSAGDTGGSTNEKLFF. As DNA, the CDR3 is TGCAGTGCTGGCGACACGGGAGGGTCAACTAATGAAAAACTGTTTTTT. This chain uses TRBV20-1 with TRBJ1-4; D uncertain. V lost 5 bases to trimming and J lost 0 bases, with 16 bases between them. The CDR3 covers 16 residues. The germline CDR1 and CDR2 sequences are DFQATT and SNEGSKA (reference sequence).

The chain couples TRBV7-2 to TRBJ2-6; D remains unclear. The CDR3 consists of 15 residues. V lost 7 bases and J lost 4, with 14 bases in between. Germline V CDR1 and CDR2: SGHTA, FQGNSA. This CDR3 is CASNLQSTGANVLTF. The CDR3 coding sequence is TGTGCCAGCAATCTTCAGTCGACGGGGGCCAACGTCCTGACTTTC.

This clonotype was picked up a small number of times. J is TRBJ2-3 and V is TRBV27, with 8 bases fitting TRBD2. Germline trimming cut 6 bases from V and 1 base from J; bases unmatched to any gene: 6. The CDR3 totals 15 residues. Germline values: CDR1 MNHEY, CDR2 SMNVEV (reference sequence). This CDR3 reads CASRTRGGRTDTQYF. For the CDR3, the DNA is TGTGCCAGCAGGACCCGGGGGGGTCGCACAGATACGCAGTATTTT.

This chain joins TRBV20-1 and TRBJ2-7; D unresolved. The CDR3 is 12 amino acids. V was shortened by 0 bases and J by 6 bases, with 9 bases between the two germline ends. CDR1 and CDR2 from the germline V gene are DFQATT and SNEGSKA (reference sequence). CDR3 bases: TGCAGTGCTAGAGAAGGGTCCGGCGAGCAGTACTTC. Its translation is CSAREGSGEQYF.

This clonotype was counted a few times. The chain links TRBV2 to TRBJ2-1; 10 positions match TRBD1. The germline V gene encodes CDR1 SNHLY and CDR2 FYNNEI. V trimming: 5 bases; J trimming: 5 bases; junction bases outside the gene matches: 6. There are 15 residues in the CDR3. In DNA, the CDR3 is TGTGCCAGCAGTAAGGACGGGACAGGGGACAATGAGCAGTTCTTC. Protein product: CASSKDGTGDNEQFF.

This clonotype was seen a few times. The rearrangement joins TRBV2 to TRBJ1-5; weak D call: TRBD1 (6 bases). The length of the CDR3 is 15 residues. Germline CDR1 is SNHLY and CDR2 is FYNNEI. V lost 8 bases and J 0 bases, leaving 14 bases between the germline ends. CDR3 amino acids: CASLRDRLSNQPQHF. CDR3 coding DNA: TGTGCCAGCCTACGAGACAGGCTTAGCAATCAGCCCCAGCATTTT.

The table lists this clonotype with a few counts. The rearrangement links TRBV5-1 to TRBJ2-5; unclear D gene. Trimming stripped 0 bases from V and 2 bases from J, with 11 bases between. Germline V gene sequence: CDR1 SGHRS, CDR2 YFSETQ. There are 15 residues in the CDR3. Here the CDR3 DNA reads TGCGCCAGCAGCTTGGTCCGGGCCAGACAAGAGACCCAGTACTTC. Translating it yields CASSLVRARQETQYF.

The chain carries TRBV6-2 or TRBV6-3 and TRBJ1-2; D perhaps matches TRBD1 (5 bases). From germline, CDR1 is MNHEY and CDR2 SVGEGT. V lost 8 bases and J lost 3, with 10 bases in between. The CDR3 spans 12 residues. The CDR3 sequence: CASGRADYGYTF. The CDR3 region has the DNA TGTGCCAGCGGCAGGGCCGACTATGGCTACACCTTC.